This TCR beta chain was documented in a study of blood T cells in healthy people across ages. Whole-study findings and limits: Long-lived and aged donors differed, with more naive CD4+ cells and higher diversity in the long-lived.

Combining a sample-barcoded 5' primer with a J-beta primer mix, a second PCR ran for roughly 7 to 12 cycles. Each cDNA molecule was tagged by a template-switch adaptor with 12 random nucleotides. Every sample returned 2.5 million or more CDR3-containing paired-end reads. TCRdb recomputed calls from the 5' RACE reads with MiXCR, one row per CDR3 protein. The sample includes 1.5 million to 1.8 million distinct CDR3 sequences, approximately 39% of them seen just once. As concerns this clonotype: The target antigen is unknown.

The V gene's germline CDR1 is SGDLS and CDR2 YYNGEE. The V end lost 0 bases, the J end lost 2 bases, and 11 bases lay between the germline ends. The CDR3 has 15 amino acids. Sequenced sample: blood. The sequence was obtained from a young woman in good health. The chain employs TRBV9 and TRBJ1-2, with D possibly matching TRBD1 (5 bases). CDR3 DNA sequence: TGTGCCAGCAGCGTAGTTCCAGGGCCGAACTATGGCTACACCTTC. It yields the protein CASSVVPGPNYGYTF.